Sequencing of this TCR beta chain was carried out in a study of radiation and T cells in renal cell carcinoma. General study points: From baseline, blood top tumor clonotypes peaked at 2 weeks post-radiation.

With respect to this clone: The target antigen is unknown.

V was cut by 0 bases and J by 5 bases, with 10 bases left in between. Germline V CDR1 and CDR2: GTSNPN, SVGIG (reference sequence). The CDR3 has 13 amino acids. Time point of the sample: blood 2 weeks post-SBRT. As to treatment: 15 Gy SBRT to primary tumor, nephrectomy 4 weeks later. Sequenced by immunoSEQ multiplex PCR; TCRdb stores in-frame clones only, minus some. The sample has tens of thousands of clones, around three quarters seen once. The gene calls are TRBV30 and TRBJ2-5, with D perhaps matching TRBD2 (5 bases). The source of this sequence is a man in his sixties with renal cell carcinoma. The sequencing here drew on blood, taken from a patient whose treatment included radiotherapy and nephrectomy. The CDR3 DNA is TGTGCCTGGAGTGTACGGGAACCGGAGACCCAGTACTTC. The encoded protein is CAWSVREPETQYF.